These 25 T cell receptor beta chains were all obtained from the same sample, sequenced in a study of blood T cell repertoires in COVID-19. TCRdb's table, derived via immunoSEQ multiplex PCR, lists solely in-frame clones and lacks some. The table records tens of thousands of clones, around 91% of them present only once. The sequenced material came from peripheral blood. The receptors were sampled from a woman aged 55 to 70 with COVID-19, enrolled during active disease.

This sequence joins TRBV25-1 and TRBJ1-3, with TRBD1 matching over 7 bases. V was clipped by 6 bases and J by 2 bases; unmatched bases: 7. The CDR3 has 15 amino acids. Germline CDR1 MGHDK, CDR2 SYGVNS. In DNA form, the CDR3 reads TGTGCCAGCAGCACGCAGGGGGTGACTGGAAACACCATATATTTT. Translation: CASSTQGVTGNTIYF.

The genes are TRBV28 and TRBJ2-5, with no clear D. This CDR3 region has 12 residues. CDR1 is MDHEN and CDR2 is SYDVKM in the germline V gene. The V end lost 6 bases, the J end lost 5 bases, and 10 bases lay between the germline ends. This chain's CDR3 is CASSLLRETQYF. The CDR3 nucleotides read TGTGCCAGCAGCCTACTTCGGGAGACCCAGTACTTC.

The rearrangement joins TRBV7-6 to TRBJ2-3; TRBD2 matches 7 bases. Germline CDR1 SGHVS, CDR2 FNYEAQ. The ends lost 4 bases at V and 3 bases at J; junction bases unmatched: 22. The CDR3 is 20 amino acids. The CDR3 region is CASSSRGTSAGLIGTDTQYF. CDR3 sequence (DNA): TGTGCCAGCAGCTCCCGGGGAACTAGCGCAGGGCTTATCGGGACAGATACGCAGTATTTT.

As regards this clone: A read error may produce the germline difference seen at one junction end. CDR3 loop: CASSGLAGGLDTGELFF. The CDR3, as DNA: TGTGCTAGCAGCGGACTAGCGGGAGGGCTTGACACCGGGGAGCTGTTTTTT. The chain is built from TRBV7-7 and TRBJ2-2; 15 nucleotides line up with TRBD2. This CDR3 spans 17 amino acids. Germline CDR1 and CDR2: SSHAT and FNYEAQ (reference sequence).

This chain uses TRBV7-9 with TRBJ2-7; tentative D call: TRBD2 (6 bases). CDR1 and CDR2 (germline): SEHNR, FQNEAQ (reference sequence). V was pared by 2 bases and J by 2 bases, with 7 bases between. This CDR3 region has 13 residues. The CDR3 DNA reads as TGTGCCAGCAGCTTACAGCGGGCCTACGAGCAGTACTTC. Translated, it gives CASSLQRAYEQYF.

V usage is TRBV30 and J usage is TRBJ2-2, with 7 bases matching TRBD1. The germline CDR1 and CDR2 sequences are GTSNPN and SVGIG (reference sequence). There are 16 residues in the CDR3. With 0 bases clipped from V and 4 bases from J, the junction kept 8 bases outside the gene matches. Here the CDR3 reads CAWSVQGTVATGELFF. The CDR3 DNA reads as TGTGCCTGGAGTGTACAGGGGACAGTCGCCACCGGGGAGCTGTTTTTT. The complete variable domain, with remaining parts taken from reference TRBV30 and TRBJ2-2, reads SQTIHQWPATLVQPVGSPLSLECTVEGTSNPNLYWYRQAAGRGLQLLFYSVGIGQISSEVPQNLSASRPQDRQFILSSKKLLLSDSGFYLCAWSVQGTVATGELFFGEGSRLTVL.

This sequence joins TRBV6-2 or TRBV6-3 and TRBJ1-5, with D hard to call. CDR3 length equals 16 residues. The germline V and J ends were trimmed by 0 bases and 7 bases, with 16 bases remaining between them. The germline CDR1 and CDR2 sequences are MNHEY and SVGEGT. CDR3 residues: CASSYSGLRFEQPQHF. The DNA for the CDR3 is TGTGCCAGCAGTTACTCTGGGCTACGATTCGAACAGCCCCAGCATTTT.

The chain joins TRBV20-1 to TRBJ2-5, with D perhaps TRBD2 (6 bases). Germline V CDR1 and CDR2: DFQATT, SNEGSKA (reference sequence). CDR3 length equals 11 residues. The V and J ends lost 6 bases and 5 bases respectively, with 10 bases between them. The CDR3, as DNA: TGCAGTGCCGGGGGATGGGAGACCCAGTACTTC. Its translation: CSAGGWETQYF.

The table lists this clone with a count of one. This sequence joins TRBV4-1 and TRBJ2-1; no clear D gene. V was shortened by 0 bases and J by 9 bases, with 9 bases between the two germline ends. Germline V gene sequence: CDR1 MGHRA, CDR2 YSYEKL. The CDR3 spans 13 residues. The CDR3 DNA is TGCGCCAGCAGCCAAGAGGAAGGCGGTGAGCAGTTCTTC. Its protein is CASSQEEGGEQFF.

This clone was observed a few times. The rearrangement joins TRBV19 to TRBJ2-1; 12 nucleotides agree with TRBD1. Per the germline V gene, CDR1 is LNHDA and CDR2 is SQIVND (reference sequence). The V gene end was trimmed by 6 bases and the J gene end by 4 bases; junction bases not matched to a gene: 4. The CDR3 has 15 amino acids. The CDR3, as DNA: TGTGCCAGTAGATGGGGACAGGGGGCATACAATGAGCAGTTCTTC. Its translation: CASRWGQGAYNEQFF.

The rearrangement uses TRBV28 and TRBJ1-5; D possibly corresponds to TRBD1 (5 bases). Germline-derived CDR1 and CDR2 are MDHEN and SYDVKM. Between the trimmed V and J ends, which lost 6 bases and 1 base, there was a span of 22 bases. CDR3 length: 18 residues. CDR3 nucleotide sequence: TGTGCCAGCAGCCCCGGACCGGCTCGGGGGTTAAGCAATCAGCCCCAGCATTTT. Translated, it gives CASSPGPARGLSNQPQHF.

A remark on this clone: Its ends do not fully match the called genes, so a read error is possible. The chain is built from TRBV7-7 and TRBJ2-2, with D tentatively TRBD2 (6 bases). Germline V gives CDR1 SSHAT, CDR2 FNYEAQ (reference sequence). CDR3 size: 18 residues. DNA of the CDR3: TGTGCTAGCAGCTTACCTCAGGGAGGCCGTCGACACAGCGGGGAGCTGTTTTTT. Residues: CASSLPQGGRRHSGELFF.

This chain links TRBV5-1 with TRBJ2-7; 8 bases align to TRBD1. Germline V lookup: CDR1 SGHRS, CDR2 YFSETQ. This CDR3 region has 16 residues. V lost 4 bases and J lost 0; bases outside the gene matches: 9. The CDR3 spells CASSRGRDRSSYEQYF. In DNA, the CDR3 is TGCGCCAGCAGCCGGGGCCGGGACAGGAGCTCCTACGAGCAGTACTTC.

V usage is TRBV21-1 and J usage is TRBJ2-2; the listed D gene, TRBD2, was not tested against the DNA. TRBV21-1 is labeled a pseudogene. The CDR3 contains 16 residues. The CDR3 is CASSKGEGRRVGELFF. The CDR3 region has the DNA TGTGCCAGCAGCAAAGGGGAGGGAAGAAGGGTCGGGGAGCTGTTTTTT.

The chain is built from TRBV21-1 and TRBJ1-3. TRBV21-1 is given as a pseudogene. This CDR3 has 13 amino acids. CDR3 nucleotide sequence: TGTGCCAGCACCGGGGTCTCTGGAAACACCATATATTTT. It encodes CASTGVSGNTIYF.

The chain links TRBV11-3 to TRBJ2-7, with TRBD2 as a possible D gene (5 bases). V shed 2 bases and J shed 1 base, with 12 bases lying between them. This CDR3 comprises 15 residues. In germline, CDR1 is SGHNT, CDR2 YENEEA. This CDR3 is CASSLLGGGSYEQYF. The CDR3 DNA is TGTGCCAGCAGCTTACTGGGCGGCGGGTCCTACGAGCAGTACTTC.

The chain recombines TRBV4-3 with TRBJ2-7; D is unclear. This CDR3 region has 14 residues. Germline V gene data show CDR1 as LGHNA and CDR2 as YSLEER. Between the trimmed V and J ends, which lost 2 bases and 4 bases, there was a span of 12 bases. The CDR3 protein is CASSQSLGSYEQYF. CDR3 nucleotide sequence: TGCGCCAGCAGCCAATCCCTGGGCTCTTACGAGCAGTACTTC.

The CDR3 coding sequence is TGTGCCAGTAGTATACGGGTAGACTCCTACGAGCAGTACTTC. Protein sequence: CASSIRVDSYEQYF. V is TRBV19 and J is TRBJ2-7; D remains ambiguous. The CDR3 totals 14 residues. The germline gives CDR1 LNHDA, CDR2 SQIVND (reference sequence). V lost 2 bases to trimming and J lost 0 bases, with 8 bases between them.

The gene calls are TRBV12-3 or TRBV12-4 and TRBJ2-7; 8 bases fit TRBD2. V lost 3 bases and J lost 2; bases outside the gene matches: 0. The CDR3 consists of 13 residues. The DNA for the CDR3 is TGTGCCAGCAGTTTCGGGGGGGCCTACGAGCAGTACTTC. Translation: CASSFGGAYEQYF.

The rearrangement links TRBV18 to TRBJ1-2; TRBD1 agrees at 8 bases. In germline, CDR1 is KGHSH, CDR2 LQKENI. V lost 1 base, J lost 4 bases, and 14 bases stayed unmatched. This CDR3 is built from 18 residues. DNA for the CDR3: TGTGCCAGCTCACCACTTTGGGGACAGGAACGGTTGGGCTATGGCTACACCTTC. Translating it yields CASSPLWGQERLGYGYTF.

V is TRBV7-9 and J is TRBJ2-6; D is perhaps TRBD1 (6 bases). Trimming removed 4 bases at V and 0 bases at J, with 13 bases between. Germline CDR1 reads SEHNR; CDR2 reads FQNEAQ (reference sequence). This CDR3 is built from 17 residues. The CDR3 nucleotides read TGTGCCAGCAGCTCAAACTACAGGGTCTCTGGGGCCAACGTCCTGACTTTC. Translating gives CASSSNYRVSGANVLTF.

CDR3 DNA: TGTGCCAGCAGCTTGGGACTAGCGGGAGAGCAGTACTTC. This gives the protein CASSLGLAGEQYF. The chain joins TRBV7-9 to TRBJ2-7, with TRBD2 matching 13 bases. The ends lost 3 bases at V and 7 bases at J; junction bases unmatched: 0. The germline V gene has CDR1 SEHNR and CDR2 FQNEAQ (reference sequence). This CDR3 has 13 residues.

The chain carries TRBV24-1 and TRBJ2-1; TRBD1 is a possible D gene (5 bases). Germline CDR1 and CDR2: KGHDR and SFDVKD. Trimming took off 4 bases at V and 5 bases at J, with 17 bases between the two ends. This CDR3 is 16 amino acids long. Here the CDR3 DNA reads TGTGCCACCAGTGACCCCGTAGGGCAGGGAAACAATGAGCAGTTCTTC. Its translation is CATSDPVGQGNNEQFF.

The CDR3 spells CASTIGDEQFF. Written as DNA, the CDR3 is TGTGCCAGCACAATAGGGGATGAGCAGTTCTTC. The chain links TRBV25-1 to TRBJ2-1, with D perhaps TRBD1 (5 bases). The CDR3 loop spans 11 amino acids. Per the germline V gene, CDR1 is MGHDK and CDR2 is SYGVNS. Trimming shortened V by 7 bases and J by 8 bases, and 9 bases separated the two germline ends.

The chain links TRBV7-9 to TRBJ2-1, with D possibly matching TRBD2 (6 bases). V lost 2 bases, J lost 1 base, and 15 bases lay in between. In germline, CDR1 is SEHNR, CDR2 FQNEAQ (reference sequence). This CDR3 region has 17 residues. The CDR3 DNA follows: TGTGCCAGCAGCTTACCCCAGGAGGGGAGATCCTACAATGAGCAGTTCTTC. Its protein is CASSLPQEGRSYNEQFF.